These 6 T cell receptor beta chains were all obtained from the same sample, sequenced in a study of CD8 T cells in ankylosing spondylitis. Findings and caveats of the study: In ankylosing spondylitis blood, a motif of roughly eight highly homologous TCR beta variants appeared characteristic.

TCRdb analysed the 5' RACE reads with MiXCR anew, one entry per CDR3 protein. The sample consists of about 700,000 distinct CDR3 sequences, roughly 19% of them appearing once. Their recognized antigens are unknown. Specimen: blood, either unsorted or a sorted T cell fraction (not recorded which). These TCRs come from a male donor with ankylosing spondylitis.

As DNA, the CDR3 is TGTGCCTGGATCGTCGGGACAGGACCCTACGAGCAGTACTTC. As protein: CAWIVGTGPYEQYF. V is TRBV30 and J is TRBJ2-7; 8 positions match TRBD1. The germline V gene encodes CDR1 GTSNPN and CDR2 SVGIG (reference sequence). This CDR3 region has 14 residues. V shed 4 bases and J 2 bases; nucleotides not matched to a gene: 7.

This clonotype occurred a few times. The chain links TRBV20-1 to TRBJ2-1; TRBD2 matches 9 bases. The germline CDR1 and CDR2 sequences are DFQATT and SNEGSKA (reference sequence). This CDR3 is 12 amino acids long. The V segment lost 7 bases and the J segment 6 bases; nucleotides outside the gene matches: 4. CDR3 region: CSGGREGNEQFF. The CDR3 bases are TGCAGTGGGGGGCGGGAGGGCAATGAGCAGTTCTTC.

The CDR3 region has the DNA TGTGCCTGGAGTTTGGAAAACTATGGCTACACCTTC. This gives the protein CAWSLENYGYTF. The chain links TRBV30 to TRBJ1-2; D is ambiguous. V dropped 2 bases and J dropped 2 bases, with 6 bases sitting between them. In germline, CDR1 is GTSNPN, CDR2 SVGIG (reference sequence). The CDR3 contains 12 residues.

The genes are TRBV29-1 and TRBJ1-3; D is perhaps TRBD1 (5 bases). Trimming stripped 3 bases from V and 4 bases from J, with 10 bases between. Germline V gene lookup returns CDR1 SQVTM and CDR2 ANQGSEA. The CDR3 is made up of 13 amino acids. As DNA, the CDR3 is TGCAGCGTTGATGCAGGGTTCGGAAACACCATATATTTT. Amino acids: CSVDAGFGNTIYF.

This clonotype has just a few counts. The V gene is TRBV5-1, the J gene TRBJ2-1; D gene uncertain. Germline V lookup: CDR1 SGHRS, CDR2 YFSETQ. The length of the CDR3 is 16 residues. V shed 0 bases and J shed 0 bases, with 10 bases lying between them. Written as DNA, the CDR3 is TGCGCCAGCAGCTTGGTCCCTGAAAGCTCCTACAATGAGCAGTTCTTC. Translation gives CASSLVPESSYNEQFF.

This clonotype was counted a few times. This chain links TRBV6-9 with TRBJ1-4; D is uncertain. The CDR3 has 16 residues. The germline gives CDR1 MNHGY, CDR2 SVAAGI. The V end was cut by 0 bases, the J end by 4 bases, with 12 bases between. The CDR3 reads CASSYSIIRNNEKLFF. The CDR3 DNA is TGTGCCAGCAGTTATTCGATAATCAGAAATAATGAAAAACTGTTTTTT.